The 21 T cell receptor beta chains presented below share a single source sample, sequenced in a study of CD8 T cells in ankylosing spondylitis. MiXCR, run by TCRdb on the 5' RACE reads, gives a single entry per CDR3 protein. This table holds around 220,000 distinct CDR3 sequences, over 9.5% found once. What was sequenced was blood, either unsorted or a sorted T cell fraction (not recorded which). These receptors originate from a male donor with ankylosing spondylitis or in good health (not recorded which).

This clonotype was seen more than once but under ten times. The chain combines TRBV3-1 with TRBJ2-1, with D tentatively TRBD1 (6 bases). This CDR3 region has 13 residues. Germline CDR1 and CDR2: LGHDT and YNNKEL (reference sequence). Trimming removed 2 bases at V and 5 bases at J, with 7 bases between. CDR3 amino acids: CASSQRTDNEQFF. CDR3 bases: TGTGCCAGCAGCCAAAGGACAGACAATGAGCAGTTCTTC.

In DNA, the CDR3 is TGTGCCAGCAGTTACAGTCAGTTCCTGGCCGGGGAGCTGTTTTTT. Its translation: CASSYSQFLAGELFF. The chain employs TRBV12-3 or TRBV12-4 and TRBJ2-2; the D is unclear. Trimming pared 4 bases from V and 6 bases from J, leaving 15 bases between. The CDR3 consists of 15 residues.

This clonotype was observed many times. The gene calls are TRBV28 and TRBJ2-3; 10 bases align to TRBD1. Trimming took 6 bases from V and 2 from J; bases not matched to a gene: 11. CDR1 is MDHEN, CDR2 SYDVKM, per germline. CDR3 length equals 17 residues. CDR3 residues: CASSSTGQGVITDTQYF. The DNA of the CDR3 is TGTGCCAGCAGCTCCACAGGACAGGGGGTAATCACAGATACGCAGTATTTT.

At least ten counts were recorded for this clonotype. This chain uses TRBV29-1 with TRBJ2-1; D possibly uses TRBD1 or TRBD2 (5 bases each). CDR1 and CDR2 from the germline V gene are SQVTM and ANQGSEA. V lost 5 bases, J lost 8 bases, and 22 bases lay in between. CDR3 size: 15 residues. Here the CDR3 reads CSVLGVTLSADEQFF. Written as DNA, the CDR3 is TGCAGCGTTTTGGGGGTAACCCTCTCGGCCGATGAGCAGTTCTTC.

The chain combines TRBV28 with TRBJ2-5; TRBD1 might be the D (6 bases). The CDR3 is made up of 16 amino acids. Deletions cut 6 bases from V and 5 bases from J, with 22 bases between. Germline values: CDR1 MDHEN, CDR2 SYDVKM. The chain's CDR3 is CASSPRGGGVGETQYF. The CDR3 coding sequence is TGTGCCAGCAGCCCCCGAGGGGGTGGAGTCGGGGAGACCCAGTACTTC.

This clonotype was counted ten times or more. This chain links TRBV5-1 with TRBJ2-1; 8 bases map to TRBD2. With 4 bases clipped from V and 5 bases from J, the junction kept 5 bases outside the gene matches. CDR1 and CDR2 (germline): SGHRS, YFSETQ. This CDR3 has 14 residues. CDR3 amino acids: CASSISGDNNEQFF. The CDR3 nucleotides are TGCGCCAGCAGCATTAGCGGGGACAACAATGAGCAGTTCTTC.

This clonotype showed up many times. The chain carries TRBV20-1 and TRBJ2-3; tentative D call: TRBD2 (6 bases). Trimming shortened V by 6 bases and J by 2 bases, and 21 bases separated the two germline ends. The CDR3 extends over 16 amino acids. Per the germline V gene, CDR1 is DFQATT and CDR2 is SNEGSKA (reference sequence). This CDR3 is CSATPPGEQSTDTQYF. In nucleotides, the CDR3 is TGCAGTGCGACGCCCCCGGGGGAACAATCCACAGATACGCAGTATTTT.

This clonotype has at least ten counts. This chain connects TRBV12-3 or TRBV12-4 to TRBJ2-2; D is tentatively TRBD1 or TRBD2 (6 bases each). V dropped 3 bases and J dropped 7 bases, with 12 bases sitting between them. The length of the CDR3 is 14 residues. CDR3 region: CASSFTGRSGELFF. The CDR3 DNA reads TGTGCCAGCAGTTTCACAGGGAGGAGCGGGGAGCTGTTTTTT.

This clonotype was recorded at least ten times. This rearrangement joins TRBV5-5 to TRBJ1-2; 7 nucleotides agree with TRBD1. From germline, CDR1 is SGHKS and CDR2 YYEKEE (reference sequence). The CDR3 covers 12 residues. V lost 2 bases and J lost 13; bases outside the gene matches: 8. The DNA of the CDR3 is TGTGCCAGCAGCTTCAGGGACAGTCCTTTCACCTTC. This translates into CASSFRDSPFTF.

This clonotype appeared many times. The chain carries TRBV14 and TRBJ1-2; 8 positions agree with TRBD1. Germline V gene data show CDR1 as SGHDN and CDR2 as FVKESK. J gave up 4 bases and V 1 base, and 5 bases lay outside the gene matches. The CDR3 contains 15 residues. CDR3 in DNA: TGTGCCAGCAGCCAAGGAGCAGGGGGCATCTATGGCTACACCTTC. This sequence encodes CASSQGAGGIYGYTF.

The CDR3 region is CSAREPAASTDTQYF. The CDR3 coding sequence is TGCAGTGCTAGAGAGCCAGCTGCTAGCACAGATACGCAGTATTTT. The chain combines TRBV20-1 with TRBJ2-3; D gene unclear. V was shortened by 0 bases and J by 0 bases, with 10 bases between the two germline ends. The CDR3 sequence is 15 residues long. The germline gives CDR1 DFQATT, CDR2 SNEGSKA (reference sequence).

This clonotype has a count of ten or more. The chain has TRBV5-1 and TRBJ2-3; weak D call: TRBD2 (6 bases). Trimming stripped 4 bases from V and 7 bases from J, with 22 bases between. Germline lookup yields CDR1 SGHRS and CDR2 YFSETQ. This CDR3 region has 16 residues. CDR3: CASSPGDRQTGNTQYF. As DNA, the CDR3 is TGCGCCAGCAGCCCGGGGGATAGACAGACGGGGAATACGCAGTATTTT.

This clonotype was counted at least ten times. This chain uses TRBV5-1 with TRBJ2-2; tentative D call: TRBD1 (6 bases). V lost 4 bases to trimming and J lost 0 bases, with 10 bases between them. The germline V gene encodes CDR1 SGHRS and CDR2 YFSETQ. The CDR3 consists of 15 residues. The CDR3 loop reads CASSQGGTNTGELFF. Written as DNA, the CDR3 is TGCGCCAGCAGCCAAGGGGGTACGAACACCGGGGAGCTGTTTTTT.

This clonotype was seen only a few times. The chain has TRBV5-6 and TRBJ1-6; D is undetermined. The V end lost 2 bases, the J end lost 12 bases, and 6 bases lay between the germline ends. CDR3 size: 11 residues. CDR1 and CDR2 (germline): SGHDT, YYEEEE. The CDR3 spells CASSFSVPLHF. The CDR3 coding sequence is TGTGCCAGCAGCTTCTCCGTACCCCTCCACTTT.

This clonotype was seen a few times. The J gene is TRBJ1-6, the V gene TRBV30; the D is unclear. CDR3 length: 14 amino acids. Trimming removed 3 bases from V and 5 bases from J, with 11 bases in between. Germline assignment: CDR1 GTSNPN and CDR2 SVGIG (reference sequence). The CDR3 spells CAWRGLWDNSPLHF. The CDR3 nucleotides read TGTGCCTGGAGGGGCTTATGGGATAATTCACCCCTCCACTTT.

This clonotype came up many times. The rearrangement joins TRBV5-1 to TRBJ2-1, with TRBD1 as a possible D gene (6 bases). V was trimmed by 0 bases and J by 4 bases, leaving 8 bases between them. Germline values: CDR1 SGHRS, CDR2 YFSETQ. This CDR3 contains 14 residues. This chain's CDR3 is CASSLDREYNEQFF. The CDR3 DNA follows: TGCGCCAGCAGCTTGGACAGGGAGTACAATGAGCAGTTCTTC.

This rearrangement joins TRBV29-1 to TRBJ1-5; D is perhaps TRBD1 (6 bases). V was pared by 8 bases and J by 1 base, with 9 bases between. The CDR3 extends over 12 amino acids. Germline CDR1 SQVTM, CDR2 ANQGSEA. The CDR3, as DNA: TGCAGCACTGGGGGCAGCAATCAGCCCCAGCATTTT. Amino acids: CSTGGSNQPQHF. Combining the CDR3 with reference TRBV29-1 and TRBJ1-5 gives the whole variable domain SAVISQKPSRDICQRGTSLTIQCQVDSQVTMMFWYRQQPGQSLTLIATANQGSEATYESGFVIDKFPISRPNLTFSTLTVSNMSPEDSSIYLCSTGGSNQPQHFGDGTRLSIL.

Many counts were recorded for this clonotype. An end of the junction does not agree with germline; a read error may underlie this. The rearrangement links TRBV20-1 to TRBJ1-6; 7 positions match TRBD1. This CDR3 region has 14 residues. From germline, CDR1 is DFQATT and CDR2 SNEGSKA (reference sequence). DNA of the CDR3: TGCAGTGCCAGAGGGGGCGGCCCTAATTCACCCCTCCACTTT. Translation gives CSARGGGPNSPLHF.

About this clonotype itself: A read error is possible here, since a much larger clone lies one base away. The V and J genes are TRBV5-1 and TRBJ2-1; D is possibly TRBD1 or TRBD2 (5 bases each). V lost 4 bases, J lost 0 bases, and 17 bases lay in between. The germline gives CDR1 SGHRS, CDR2 YFSETQ. The CDR3 sequence is 17 residues long. In nucleotides, the CDR3 is TGCGCCAGCAGCAACAGGAGTGGGGGTAGCTCCTACAATGAGCAGTTCTTC. This sequence encodes CASSNRSGGSSYNEQFF.

This clonotype was observed a few times. This chain joins TRBV7-6 and TRBJ1-1; 9 bases agree with TRBD1. CDR1 is SGHVS, CDR2 FNYEAQ, per germline. The trim removed 5 bases at V and 6 bases at J, leaving 10 bases unmatched. CDR3 size: 15 residues. The DNA of the CDR3 is TGTGCCAGCAGCGCCGGGGACAGGGAGATCGCTGAAGCTTTCTTT. This encodes CASSAGDREIAEAFF.

This clonotype was observed many times. The chain couples TRBV10-3 to TRBJ1-1; no definite D call. The germline CDR1 and CDR2 sequences are ENHRY and SYGVKD. The V end lost 4 bases, the J end lost 1 base, and 10 bases lay between the germline ends. The CDR3 loop spans 14 amino acids. This CDR3 reads CAISGAPQNTEAFF. CDR3 DNA: TGTGCCATCAGTGGAGCACCACAGAACACTGAAGCTTTCTTT.